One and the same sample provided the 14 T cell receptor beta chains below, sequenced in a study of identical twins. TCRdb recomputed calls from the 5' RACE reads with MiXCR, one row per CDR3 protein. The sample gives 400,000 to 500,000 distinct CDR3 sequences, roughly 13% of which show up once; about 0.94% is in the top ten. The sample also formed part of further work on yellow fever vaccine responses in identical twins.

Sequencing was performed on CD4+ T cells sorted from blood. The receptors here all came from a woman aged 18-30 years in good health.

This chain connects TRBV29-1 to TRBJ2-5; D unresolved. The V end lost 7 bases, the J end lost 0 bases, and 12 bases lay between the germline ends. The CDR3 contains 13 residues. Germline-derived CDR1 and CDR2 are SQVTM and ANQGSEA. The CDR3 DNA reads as TGCAGCGCAAACGACGGTAACCAAGAGACCCAGTACTTC. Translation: CSANDGNQETQYF.

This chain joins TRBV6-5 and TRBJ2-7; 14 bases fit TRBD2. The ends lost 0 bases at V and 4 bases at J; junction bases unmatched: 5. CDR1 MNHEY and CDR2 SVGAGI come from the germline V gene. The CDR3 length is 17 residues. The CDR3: CASSYSGLAGVQYEQYF. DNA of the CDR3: TGTGCCAGCAGTTACTCGGGACTAGCGGGAGTTCAGTACGAGCAGTACTTC.

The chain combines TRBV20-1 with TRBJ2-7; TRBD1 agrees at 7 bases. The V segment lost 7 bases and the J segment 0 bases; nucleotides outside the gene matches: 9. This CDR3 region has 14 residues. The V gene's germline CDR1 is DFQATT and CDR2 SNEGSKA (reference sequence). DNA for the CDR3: TGCAGTGTTCGACCCGGGACAGCCTCCTACGAGCAGTACTTC. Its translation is CSVRPGTASYEQYF.

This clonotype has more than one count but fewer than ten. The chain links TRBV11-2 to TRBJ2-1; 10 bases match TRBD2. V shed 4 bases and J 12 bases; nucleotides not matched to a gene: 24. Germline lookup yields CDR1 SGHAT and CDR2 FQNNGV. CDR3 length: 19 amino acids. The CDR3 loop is CASSSSPSGSPLSPYGQFF. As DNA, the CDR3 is TGTGCCAGCAGCTCCTCTCCTAGCGGGAGTCCCCTATCCCCATACGGGCAGTTCTTC.

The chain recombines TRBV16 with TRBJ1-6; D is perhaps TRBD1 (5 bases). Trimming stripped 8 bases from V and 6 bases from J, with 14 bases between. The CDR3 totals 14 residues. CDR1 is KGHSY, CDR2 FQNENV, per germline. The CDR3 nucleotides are TGTGCCAGCGGACCGGGACGGACTAATTCACCCCTCCACTTT. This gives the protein CASGPGRTNSPLHF.

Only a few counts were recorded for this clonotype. CDR3 sequence (DNA): TGTGCCAGCAGTTACAACGGAGATAGCAATCAGCCCCAGCATTTT. Protein: CASSYNGDSNQPQHF. The chain couples TRBV6-5 to TRBJ1-5; no clear D. Germline V lookup: CDR1 MNHEY, CDR2 SVGAGI. The ends were cut back, 2 bases at V and 0 bases at J, with 8 bases in the middle. The CDR3 loop spans 15 amino acids.

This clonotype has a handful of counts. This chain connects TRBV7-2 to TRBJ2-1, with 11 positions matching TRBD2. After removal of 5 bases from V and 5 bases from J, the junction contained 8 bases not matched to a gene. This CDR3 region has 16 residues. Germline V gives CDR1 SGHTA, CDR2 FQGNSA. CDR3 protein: CASSVGTSGLNNEQFF. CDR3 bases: TGTGCCAGCAGCGTAGGGACTAGCGGTTTGAACAATGAGCAGTTCTTC.

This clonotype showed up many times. The CDR3 bases are TGCAGCGTTGCAACAGGGGGCGCAAACACCGGGGAGCTGTTTTTT. Translating it yields CSVATGGANTGELFF. V is TRBV29-1 and J is TRBJ2-2; TRBD1 matches 9 bases. CDR1 and CDR2 (germline): SQVTM, ANQGSEA. Trimming removed 4 bases from V and 2 bases from J; junction bases left unmatched: 5. CDR3 length: 15 amino acids.

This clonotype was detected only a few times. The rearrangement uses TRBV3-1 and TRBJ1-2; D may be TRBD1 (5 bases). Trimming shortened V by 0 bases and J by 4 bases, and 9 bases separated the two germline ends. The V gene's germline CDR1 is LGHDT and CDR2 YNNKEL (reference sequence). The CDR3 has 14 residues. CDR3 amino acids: CASSQEQVSYGYTF. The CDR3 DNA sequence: TGTGCCAGCAGCCAAGAACAGGTATCCTATGGCTACACCTTC.

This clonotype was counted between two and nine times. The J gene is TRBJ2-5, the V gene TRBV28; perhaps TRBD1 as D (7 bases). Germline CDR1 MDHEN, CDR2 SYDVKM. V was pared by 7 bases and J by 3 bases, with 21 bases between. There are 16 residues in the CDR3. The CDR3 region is CASTSGGPLRKETQYF. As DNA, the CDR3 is TGTGCCAGCACCTCAGGGGGGCCACTACGAAAAGAGACCCAGTACTTC.

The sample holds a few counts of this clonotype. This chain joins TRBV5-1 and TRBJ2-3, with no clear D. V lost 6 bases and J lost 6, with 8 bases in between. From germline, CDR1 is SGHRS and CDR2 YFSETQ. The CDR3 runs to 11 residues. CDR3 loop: CASTELDTQYF. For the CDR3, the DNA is TGCGCCAGCACTGAGCTGGATACGCAGTATTTT.

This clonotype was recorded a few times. The CDR3: CASSETSGSSSEQFF. The CDR3 region has the DNA TGTGCCAGCAGTGAAACTAGCGGGAGCTCGAGTGAGCAGTTCTTC. V and J are TRBV25-1 and TRBJ2-1; 11 bases fit TRBD2. V was clipped by 2 bases and J by 9 bases; unmatched bases: 6. This CDR3 is built from 15 residues. Germline V lookup: CDR1 MGHDK, CDR2 SYGVNS.

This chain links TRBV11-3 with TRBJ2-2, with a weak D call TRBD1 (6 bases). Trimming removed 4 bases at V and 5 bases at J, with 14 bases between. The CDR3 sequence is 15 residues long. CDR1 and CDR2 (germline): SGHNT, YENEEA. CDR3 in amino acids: CASSSSGERTGELFF. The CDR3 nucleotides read TGTGCCAGCAGCTCCTCAGGGGAAAGAACCGGGGAGCTGTTTTTT.

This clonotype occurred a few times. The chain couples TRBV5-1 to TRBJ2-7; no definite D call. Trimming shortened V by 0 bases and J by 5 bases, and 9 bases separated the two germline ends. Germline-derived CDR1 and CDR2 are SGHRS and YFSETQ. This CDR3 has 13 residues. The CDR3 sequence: CASSLARFNEQYF. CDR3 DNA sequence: TGCGCCAGCAGCTTGGCCAGATTCAACGAGCAGTACTTC.